This entry lists 23 T cell receptor beta chains sequenced from one sample in a study of identical twins. TCRdb independently ran MiXCR on the 5' RACE reads; one entry per CDR3 protein. Counted here are some 630,000 distinct CDR3 sequences, roughly 7.2% occurring once; the ten biggest clones make up approximately 1.5%. These records were also assigned to another study, of yellow fever vaccine responses in identical twins.

The sequenced material came from PBMCs. The source is a woman aged 18-29 years in good health.

This clonotype was picked up many times. The V and J genes are TRBV5-1 and TRBJ2-7; D possibly matches TRBD1 or TRBD2 (6 bases each). Trimming left V 3 bases short and J 5 bases short, with 15 bases between. CDR1 and CDR2 (germline): SGHRS, YFSETQ. This CDR3 region has 14 residues. CDR3 DNA: TGCGCCAGCAGCTCATCCGGGGGCTGGGACGAGCAGTACTTC. Translation: CASSSSGGWDEQYF.

This clonotype was seen at least ten times. The V and J genes are TRBV5-6 and TRBJ1-6, with D unresolved. The germline gives CDR1 SGHDT, CDR2 YYEEEE. CDR3 size: 12 residues. V was pared by 3 bases and J by 7 bases, with 5 bases between. The CDR3 DNA follows: TGTGCCAGCAGCTACACAAATTCACCCCTCCACTTT. Translated, it gives CASSYTNSPLHF.

This clonotype turned up a few times. V gene TRBV20-1 combines with J gene TRBJ2-4; TRBD1 is a possible D gene (5 bases). This CDR3 region has 13 residues. CDR1 and CDR2 (germline): DFQATT, SNEGSKA (reference sequence). The V gene lost 2 bases and the J gene lost 8 bases, with 13 bases spanning the gap. The CDR3: CSARMQGWDIQYF. Here the CDR3 DNA reads TGCAGTGCTAGAATGCAGGGTTGGGACATTCAGTACTTC.

This clonotype was found many times. The V and J genes are TRBV12-3 or TRBV12-4 and TRBJ2-5; D is uncertain. V lost 5 bases, J lost 5 bases, and 15 bases lay in between. There are 14 residues in the CDR3. The CDR3 sequence is CASSGAFSAETQYF. CDR3 DNA sequence: TGTGCCAGCAGTGGAGCTTTTTCGGCGGAGACCCAGTACTTC.

This clonotype was seen repeatedly, ten times or more. CDR3 DNA: TGCAGTGCTATCCACAGGGGTGGCTATGGCTACACCTTC. This codes for CSAIHRGGYGYTF. The genes are TRBV20-1 and TRBJ1-2; 7 nucleotides align to TRBD1. Looked up from germline, CDR1 is DFQATT and CDR2 is SNEGSKA (reference sequence). The CDR3 contains 13 residues. Unmatched junction bases numbered 6, after V lost 4 bases and J lost 4 bases.

This clonotype showed up just a few times. The chain links TRBV24-1 to TRBJ2-1; 7 nucleotides align to TRBD2. Germline-derived CDR1 and CDR2 are KGHDR and SFDVKD. CDR3 length: 17 residues. Trimming at V came to 1 base and at J to 0 bases, leaving 5 bases not matched to a gene. The CDR3 protein is CATSDFSGLSSYNEQFF. CDR3 nucleotides: TGTGCCACCAGTGATTTTAGCGGGTTGAGCTCCTACAATGAGCAGTTCTTC.

This clonotype was seen more than once but under ten times. The chain links TRBV11-2 to TRBJ1-6; 7 bases are a match to TRBD1. CDR1 and CDR2 from the germline V gene are SGHAT and FQNNGV. The CDR3 has 14 residues. V shed 5 bases, J shed 6 bases, and the junction held 4 bases outside the gene matches. The CDR3, as DNA: TGTGCCAGCAGCCAGGACAGGATTAATTCACCCCTCCACTTT. Protein sequence: CASSQDRINSPLHF.

This clonotype was observed at least ten times. The chain links TRBV20-1 to TRBJ2-7; the D is unclear. V was clipped by 0 bases and J by 3 bases, with 9 bases between them. CDR3 size: 13 residues. Germline V gives CDR1 DFQATT, CDR2 SNEGSKA (reference sequence). The CDR3 DNA reads as TGCAGTGCTAGAGATCGCCTAGACTACGAGCAGTACTTC. Its translation is CSARDRLDYEQYF.

In this sample, this clonotype turned up many times. The chain recombines TRBV3-1 with TRBJ2-5, with 7 bases lining up with TRBD2. This CDR3 comprises 15 residues. From germline, CDR1 is LGHDT and CDR2 YNNKEL (reference sequence). Losses at the gene ends were 3 bases for V and 0 bases for J; bases not matched to a gene: 4. DNA for the CDR3: TGTGCCAGCAGCCAGCTCACTAGCGACCAAGAGACCCAGTACTTC. As protein: CASSQLTSDQETQYF.

The chain links TRBV2 to TRBJ2-1; either TRBD1 or TRBD2 may supply D (6 bases each). The CDR3 consists of 15 residues. The germline gives CDR1 SNHLY, CDR2 FYNNEI. V lost 7 bases and J lost 2, with 15 bases in between. CDR3 loop: CASKGTEGAYNEQFF. As DNA, the CDR3 is TGTGCCAGCAAGGGGACGGAGGGGGCCTACAATGAGCAGTTCTTC.

This clonotype was recorded at least ten times. The chain carries TRBV2 and TRBJ2-3; unclear D gene. The CDR3 length is 15 residues. V was trimmed by 2 bases and J by 0 bases, leaving 9 bases between them. Germline CDR1 SNHLY, CDR2 FYNNEI. CDR3 sequence reads: CASSEKGTSTDTQYF. For the CDR3, the DNA is TGTGCCAGCAGTGAAAAGGGTACTAGCACAGATACGCAGTATTTT.

Only one count was recorded for this clonotype. An end of the junction does not agree with germline; a read error may underlie this. The chain is built from TRBV10-3 and TRBJ2-6; D not resolved. CDR3 size: 16 residues. Germline CDR1 and CDR2: ENHRY and SYGVKD. The CDR3 sequence is CAISEGGNSRANVLTF. Here the CDR3 DNA reads TGTGCCATCAGTGAGGGCGGCAACTCTAGGGCCAACGTCCTGACTTTC.

This clonotype was detected ten times or more. V and J are TRBV12-3 or TRBV12-4 and TRBJ2-5; D not certain. The germline V and J ends were trimmed by 6 bases and 2 bases, with 16 bases remaining between them. This CDR3 is built from 15 residues. The CDR3 nucleotides are TGTGCCAGCAGAGCCCGATCTGACTCACAAGAGACCCAGTACTTC. It specifies CASRARSDSQETQYF.

This clonotype was counted between two and nine times. The genes are TRBV3-1 and TRBJ1-2; 7 bases map to TRBD1. With 4 bases clipped from V and 4 bases from J, the junction kept 12 bases outside the gene matches. This CDR3 contains 16 residues. Germline V CDR1 and CDR2: LGHDT, YNNKEL (reference sequence). Here the CDR3 reads CASSPQRGQIVYGYTF. CDR3 sequence (DNA): TGTGCCAGCAGCCCCCAACGGGGACAGATTGTCTATGGCTACACCTTC.

There are a few counts of this clonotype. This chain links TRBV3-1 with TRBJ1-2, with 7 bases fitting TRBD1. The CDR3 is 15 residues long. The germline V gene has CDR1 LGHDT and CDR2 YNNKEL (reference sequence). Trimming cost V 3 bases and J 4 bases; bases outside gene matches: 8. The CDR3 here is CASSQDRREFYGYTF. DNA for the CDR3: TGTGCCAGCAGCCAGGACAGGAGGGAGTTCTATGGCTACACCTTC.

This sequence joins TRBV4-1 and TRBJ2-5; D is possibly TRBD2 (5 bases). Germline CDR1 and CDR2: MGHRA and YSYEKL. This CDR3 contains 13 residues. Trimming cost V 2 bases and J 5 bases, with 9 bases left between them. CDR3 region: CASSQQRRETQYF. The CDR3 region has the DNA TGCGCCAGCAGCCAACAGCGGAGGGAGACCCAGTACTTC.

This clonotype occurred many times. The V and J genes are TRBV12-3 or TRBV12-4 and TRBJ2-1, with 10 bases identical to TRBD2. The CDR3 covers 15 residues. The trim removed 5 bases at V and 2 bases at J, leaving 3 bases unmatched. The CDR3 nucleotides are TGTGCCAGCAGTCCACTAGCGGGGCCCTACAATGAGCAGTTCTTC. It translates to CASSPLAGPYNEQFF.

This sequence joins TRBV11-2 and TRBJ2-4, with no clear D. Trimming removed 1 base from V and 2 bases from J, with 15 bases in between. Germline CDR1 reads SGHAT; CDR2 reads FQNNGV. This CDR3 is 17 amino acids long. The CDR3 nucleotides read TGTGCCAGCAGCTTAGGTTGGTCAGGCCTAACCAAAAACATTCAGTACTTC. Translated, it gives CASSLGWSGLTKNIQYF. The whole variable domain, remainder taken from reference TRBV11-2 and TRBJ2-4, is EAGVAQSPRYKIIEKRQSVAFWCNPISGHATLYWYQQILGQGPKLLIQFQNNGVVDDSQLPKDRFSAERLKGVDSTLKIQPAKLEDSAVYLCASSLGWSGLTKNIQYFGAGTRLSVL.

This clonotype was recorded at least ten times. The rearrangement links TRBV12-3 or TRBV12-4 to TRBJ2-1, with TRBD2 matching over 7 bases. The CDR3 sequence is 15 residues long. V was clipped by 5 bases and J by 6 bases; unmatched bases: 10. CDR3 DNA: TGTGCCAGCAGTCCCCGGGGGGTAGCGGGCAATGAGCAGTTCTTC. Its translation: CASSPRGVAGNEQFF.

DNA for the CDR3: TGTGCCAGCAGTTTGACCAACTACAATGAGCAGTTCTTC. It yields the protein CASSLTNYNEQFF. The chain links TRBV12-3 or TRBV12-4 to TRBJ2-1; the D is unclear. CDR3 length equals 13 residues. With 3 bases removed from V and 3 bases from J, the gap between germline ends came to 6 bases.

This clonotype occurred a few times. The chain combines TRBV20-1 with TRBJ2-2; TRBD1 agrees at 7 bases. CDR1 and CDR2 from the germline V gene are DFQATT and SNEGSKA (reference sequence). The V and J ends lost 4 bases and 0 bases, in that order; junction bases with no gene match: 2. This CDR3 contains 14 residues. CDR3 in DNA: TGCAGTGCTACCCAGGGGGCGAACACCGGGGAGCTGTTTTTT. It translates to CSATQGANTGELFF.

The V and J genes are TRBV28 and TRBJ2-7; tentatively, D is TRBD2 (6 bases). This CDR3 has 15 residues. Looked up from germline, CDR1 is MDHEN and CDR2 is SYDVKM. Trimming stripped 4 bases from V and 2 bases from J, with 15 bases between. The CDR3 protein is CASSSPGTGAYEQYV. CDR3 nucleotides: TGTGCCAGCAGTTCTCCCGGGACTGGGGCCTACGAGCAGTACGTC.

CDR3 protein: CASSSRRQGVQPQHF. For the CDR3, the DNA is TGTGCCAGCAGTTCCCGCCGACAGGGCGTGCAGCCCCAGCATTTT. This chain uses TRBV6-5 with TRBJ1-5, with 7 bases identical to TRBD1. With 4 bases clipped from V and 7 bases from J, the junction kept 10 bases outside the gene matches. Germline V gene lookup returns CDR1 MNHEY and CDR2 SVGAGI. This CDR3 contains 15 residues.